Below, 3 T cell receptor beta chains from the same sample are listed, as sequenced in a study of shared clonotypes between healthy human individuals. TCRdb keeps only in-frame clones here, not all; method: immunoSEQ multiplex PCR. The sample has around 510,000 clones; around 78% are singletons. The sequencing sample was made of PBMCs. Source of these receptors: a woman aged 40 to 50 in good health. Some clones in this sample may be carry-over from other donors' samples.

This clone came up a few times. The chain uses TRBV9 and TRBJ2-3, with D possibly TRBD1 on 8 matching bases. Trimming cost V 0 bases and J 4 bases, with 18 bases left between them. There are 17 residues in the CDR3. Germline loops: CDR1 SGDLS, CDR2 YYNGEE. Here the CDR3 DNA reads TGTGCCAGCAGCGTAGTCGCACAGGGGGGGTTTGCAGATACGCAGTATTTT. This codes for CASSVVAQGGFADTQYF.

CDR3 DNA: TGTGCCAGCAGTTACTCGCCCGGGGAGCTGTTTTTT. Translated: CASSYSPGELFF. V is TRBV6-6 and J is TRBJ2-2; D remains unclear. Germline assignment: CDR1 MNHNY and CDR2 SVGAGI (reference sequence). With 0 bases removed from V and 6 bases from J, the gap between germline ends came to 2 bases. The CDR3 length is 12 residues.

The chain links TRBV6-5 to TRBJ2-1; TRBD2 aligns across 8 bases. The junction had 7 bases not matched to a gene; V was cut back by 6 bases and J by 3 bases. This CDR3 has 15 amino acids. Germline CDR1 and CDR2: MNHEY and SVGAGI. CDR3 in amino acids: CASRVSGRGYNEQFF. The CDR3 DNA sequence: TGTGCCAGCAGGGTCAGCGGGAGAGGCTACAATGAGCAGTTCTTC.